A selection of T cell receptor beta chains follows, all from one sample in a study of cytomegalovirus exposure and HLA in healthy donors. The data were produced by immunoSEQ multiplex PCR, yet TCRdb's version contains in-frame clones alone and is incomplete. The sample records 150,000 to 200,000 clones, just over 75% being singletons. Sequencing used PBMCs. These receptor sequences come from a woman aged 30 to 39 in good health and CMV-seropositive. The CDR3 runs from the conserved cysteine through the conserved F or W. D genes are given only for firm matches. Clone size appears in some rows only: once, few, many, or a class for an expanded clone.

>TRBD2|.|TRBJ2-7|TRBV6-5|14
TGTGCCAGCAGACTCAGCGGGGGGGCCTACGAGCAGTACTTC
CASRLSGGAYEQYF
>.|.|TRBJ2-1|TRBV4-2|17
TGTGCCAGCAGCCCGGGGGTAGGGGGGGCAGGCTACAATGAGCAGTTCTTC
CASSPGVGGAGYNEQFF
>.|once|TRBJ2-1|TRBV4-1|14
TGCGCCAGCAGCCAAAGAAGCCAAGTGAATGAGCAGTTCTTC
CASSQRSQVNEQFF
>.|.|TRBJ2-1|TRBV6-1|15
TGTGCCAGCAAAGCGGGCCATAGCTCCTACAATGAGCAGTTCTTC
CASKAGHSSYNEQFF
>.|.|TRBJ2-7|TRBV29-1|11
TGCAGCGTTGGGACTGCCTACGAGCAGTACTTC
CSVGTAYEQYF
>TRBD2|.|TRBJ2-1|TRBV18|14
TGTGCCAGCTCACCACAGCGGGAGGGAAATGAGCAGTTCTTC
CASSPQREGNEQFF
>.|.|TRBJ1-1|TRBV5-1|16
TGCGCCAGCAGCTTGGTGGTTTTTTCAGGGAACACTGAAGCTTTCTTT
CASSLVVFSGNTEAFF
>.|.|TRBJ2-2|TRBV5-1|17
TGCGCCAGCAGCTTGGTGATCGGGGGAAGAGGCACCGGGGAGCTGTTTTTT
CASSLVIGGRGTGELFF
>TRBD2|.|TRBJ2-7|TRBV11-3|16
TGTGCCAGCAGCTTAGGGACTAGCGGTTCCCCTTACGAGCAGTACTTC
CASSLGTSGSPYEQYF
>.|once|TRBJ2-2|TRBV5-1|15
TGCGCCAGCAGCTTACCCGGGGCGAACACCGGGGAGCTGTTTTTT
CASSLPGANTGELFF
>.|once|TRBJ1-5|TRBV29-1|13
TGCAGCGTCGGCGACAGGACCAATCAGCCCCAGCATTTT
CSVGDRTNQPQHF
>TRBD2|once|TRBJ2-7|TRBV5-4|13
TGTGCCAGCAGCCTCATCGGGGGGGGCGAGCAGTACTTC
CASSLIGGGEQYF
>.|few|TRBJ1-2|TRBV2|12
TGTGCCAGCAGTGAAGCCCTAGCAGGCTACACCTTC
CASSEALAGYTF
>TRBD2|.|TRBJ2-7|TRBV7-2|18
TGTGCCAGCAGCTCGCCCGGGACTAGCGGGAGGGGTGCCTACGAGCAGTACTTC
CASSSPGTSGRGAYEQYF
>.|.|TRBJ1-1|TRBV30|13
TGTGCCTGGAGTCGCCAGGGAGGCACTGAAGCTTTCTTT
CAWSRQGGTEAFF
>TRBD2|.|TRBJ2-1|TRBV30|14
TGTGCCTGGAACCTGGGACTAGCGGACAATGAGCAGTTCTTC
CAWNLGLADNEQFF
>.|.|TRBJ1-1|TRBV9|13
TGTGCCACATCCTTCGGGGGTGACACTGAAGCTTTCTTT
CATSFGGDTEAFF
>.|.|TRBJ1-2|TRBV23-1|14
TGCGCCAGCAGTCAAGAGGGCGTCGGCTATGGCTACACCTTC
CASSQEGVGYGYTF
>TRBD1|once|TRBJ2-7|TRBV6-1|15
TGTGCCAGCAGTACGACGACAGGGGGCGACTCCGAGCAGTACTTC
CASSTTTGGDSEQYF
>.|.|TRBJ1-1|TRBV6-5|15
TGTGCCAGCAGTAGAAACAGGGTTTTGAACACTGAAGCTTTCTTT
CASSRNRVLNTEAFF
>.|few|TRBJ2-7|TRBV11-1|15
TGTGCCAGCAGTCTGGGCGGGACCAGAGCCTACGAGCAGTACTTC
CASSLGGTRAYEQYF
>TRBD2|few|TRBJ2-7|TRBV11-2|14
TGTGCCAGCAGCCCCGGACTAGCGACTGGCGAGCAGTACTTC
CASSPGLATGEQYF
>TRBD1|.|TRBJ1-4|TRBV7-9|13
TGTGCCAGTCGGACAGGGAGTAATGAAAAACTGTTTTTT
CASRTGSNEKLFF
>TRBD1|.|TRBJ2-7|TRBV4-1|15
TGCGCCAGCAGCCAGGTCCCAGGGGGCAGATACGAGCAGTACTTC
CASSQVPGGRYEQYF
>.|.|TRBJ1-5|TRBV5-8|14
TGTGCCAGCAGCTTGATCAGGGCTCAGCAGCCCCAGCATTTT
CASSLIRAQQPQHF
>TRBD1|few|TRBJ2-7|TRBV28|12
TGTGCCAGCAGTGACAGGGTTTACGAGCAGTACTTC
CASSDRVYEQYF
>.|.|TRBJ2-6|TRBV15|19
TGTGCCACCAGCAGACCCCCGGGACTTCTTAGCTCTGGGGCCAACGTCCTGACTTTC
CATSRPPGLLSSGANVLTF
>.|.|TRBJ1-1|TRBV6-5|15
TGTGCCAGCAGACAAACGGCGGGGGCCGGGACTGAAGCTTTCTTT
CASRQTAGAGTEAFF
>.|few|TRBJ2-2|TRBV29-1|15
TGCAGCGTTGGAGTAGGCGGGCCGAACACCGGGGAGCTGTTTTTT
CSVGVGGPNTGELFF
>TRBD2|.|TRBJ2-3|TRBV15|19
TGTGCCACCAGCAGAGATCGAACTAGCGGGAGAACTAGCACAGATACGCAGTATTTT
CATSRDRTSGRTSTDTQYF
>TRBD2|.|TRBJ2-7|TRBV6-1|16
TGTGCCAGCAGTGAAGCGTTAGCGGGAGGTTACTACGAGCAGTACTTC
CASSEALAGGYYEQYF
>TRBD2|.|TRBJ2-5|TRBV6-5|14
TGTGCCAGCAGTGGGGCTAGCGGGCAAGAGACCCAGTACTTC
CASSGASGQETQYF
>TRBD2|.|TRBJ2-5|TRBV9|15
TGTGCCAGCAGCGAAGGAACTAGCGGGACGGAGACCCAGTACTTC
CASSEGTSGTETQYF
>.|.|TRBJ2-7|TRBV28|14
TGTGCCAGCAGCCTATTCGATCGGGGGTACGAGCAGTACTTC
CASSLFDRGYEQYF
>TRBD1|.|TRBJ1-4|TRBV6-1|14
TGTGCCAGCAGTCGAGACAGGGTGGATGAAAAACTGTTTTTT
CASSRDRVDEKLFF
>.|.|TRBJ2-2|TRBV5-1|18
TGCGCCAGCACCCCTGGGTATCGTAGCGGACCGAACACCGGGGAGCTGTTTTTT
CASTPGYRSGPNTGELFF
>.|.|TRBJ2-2|TRBV27|12
TGTGCCAGCAGTTCGGTCACCGGGGAGCTGTTTTTT
CASSSVTGELFF
>.|.|TRBJ2-1|TRBV10-3|15
TGTGCCATCAGTGACTCCGACAGCATCTACAATGAGCAGTTCTTC
CAISDSDSIYNEQFF
>.|once|TRBJ2-5|TRBV11-2|15
TGTGCCAGCAGCATCCCTCCAGGGTTCAAAGAGACCCAGTACTTC
CASSIPPGFKETQYF
>.|.|TRBJ1-4|TRBV15|15
TGTGCCACCAGCAGAGGACAGGACTTAAATGAAAAACTGTTTTTT
CATSRGQDLNEKLFF
>TRBD1|.|TRBJ2-7|TRBV25-1|15
TGTGCCAGCAGTGAACCTGGGACAGTATCCTACGAGCAGTACTTC
CASSEPGTVSYEQYF
>TRBD1|.|TRBJ2-7|TRBV25-1|13
TGTGCCAGCAGGACAGGGGGATCCTACGAGCAGTACTTC
CASRTGGSYEQYF